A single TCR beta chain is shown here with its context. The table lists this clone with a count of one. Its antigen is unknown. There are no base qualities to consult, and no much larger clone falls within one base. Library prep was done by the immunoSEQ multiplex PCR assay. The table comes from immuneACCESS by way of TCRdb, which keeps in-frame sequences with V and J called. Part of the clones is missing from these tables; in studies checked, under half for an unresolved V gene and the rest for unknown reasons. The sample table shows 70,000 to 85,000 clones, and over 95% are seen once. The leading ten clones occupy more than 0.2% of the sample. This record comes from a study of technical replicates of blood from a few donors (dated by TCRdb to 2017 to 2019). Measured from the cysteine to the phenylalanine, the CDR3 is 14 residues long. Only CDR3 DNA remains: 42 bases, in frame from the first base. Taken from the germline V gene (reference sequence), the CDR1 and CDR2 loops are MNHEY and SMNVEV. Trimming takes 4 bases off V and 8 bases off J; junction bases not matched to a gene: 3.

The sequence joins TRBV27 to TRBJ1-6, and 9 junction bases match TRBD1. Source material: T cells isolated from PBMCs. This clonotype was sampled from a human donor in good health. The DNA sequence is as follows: TGTGCCAGCAGTTCACAGGGGGCCGATTCACCCCTCCACTTT. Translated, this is CASSSQGADSPLHF.